What follows are 18 T cell receptor beta chains derived from one specimen sequenced in a study of blood T cell repertoires in COVID-19. This table comes from immunoSEQ multiplex PCR, and its TCRdb copy is limited to in-frame clones, with some not included. Among more than 35,000 clones listed, about 83% were seen once. Material: peripheral blood. The receptors shown here come from a woman of 80 years or more with acute or convalescent COVID-19.

J is TRBJ2-1 and V is TRBV6-5, with TRBD1 matching 8 bases. The V gene end was trimmed by 6 bases and the J gene end by 7 bases; junction bases not matched to a gene: 8. The CDR3 is 14 residues long. The germline CDR1 and CDR2 sequences are MNHEY and SVGAGI. The CDR3 is CASRVPGQANEQFF. The CDR3 DNA follows: TGTGCCAGCAGGGTCCCGGGACAGGCAAATGAGCAGTTCTTC.

This clone was seen more than once but under ten times. The chain links TRBV5-1 to TRBJ2-7, with TRBD1 matching 9 bases. Per germline, CDR1 SGHRS and CDR2 YFSETQ. V lost 0 bases and J lost 3; bases outside the gene matches: 4. The CDR3 totals 15 residues. This CDR3 is CASSLAPTGGYEQYF. CDR3 nucleotides: TGCGCCAGCAGCTTGGCCCCGACAGGGGGCTACGAGCAGTACTTC.

The CDR3 sequence is CASSRSLVEDGYTF. CDR3 coding DNA: TGCGCCAGCAGCCGCAGCTTGGTTGAGGATGGCTACACCTTC. The chain employs TRBV5-1 and TRBJ1-2, with D uncertain. The V end lost 4 bases, the J end lost 6 bases, and 16 bases lay between the germline ends. Germline lookup yields CDR1 SGHRS and CDR2 YFSETQ. This CDR3 contains 14 residues.

V is TRBV5-1 and J is TRBJ2-5; TRBD2 matches at 11 bases. V dropped 5 bases and J dropped 2; count of bases not matched to a gene: 11. Per the germline V gene, CDR1 is SGHRS and CDR2 is YFSETQ. The CDR3 sequence is 17 residues long. The CDR3 is CASRSTSGAVQQETQYF. CDR3 sequence (DNA): TGCGCCAGCAGATCGACTAGCGGGGCCGTGCAGCAAGAGACCCAGTACTTC.

In DNA, the CDR3 is TGTGCCAGTAGTAGTGACTCCTTGAGCTCCTATAATTCACCCCTCCACTTT. Protein: CASSSDSLSSYNSPLHF. The chain joins TRBV19 to TRBJ1-6; D unresolved. This CDR3 region has 17 residues. Germline CDR1 reads LNHDA; CDR2 reads SQIVND (reference sequence). Between the trimmed V and J ends, which lost 4 bases and 0 bases, there was a span of 13 bases.

This chain joins TRBV18 and TRBJ2-7, with 8 nucleotides matching TRBD2. CDR3 length: 15 residues. The V and J ends lost 2 bases and 3 bases, in that order; junction bases with no gene match: 6. Germline V gene lookup returns CDR1 KGHSH and CDR2 LQKENI. CDR3 sequence (DNA): TGTGCCAGCTCACCAGAGGCGGGGGGCCACTACGAGCAGTACTTC. Amino acids: CASSPEAGGHYEQYF.

The V and J genes are TRBV27 and TRBJ1-1, with D uncertain. V was clipped by 2 bases and J by 1 base, with 8 bases between them. There are 14 residues in the CDR3. CDR1 and CDR2 from the germline V gene are MNHEY and SMNVEV (reference sequence). CDR3 nucleotides: TGTGCCAGCAGTTTAGGGAGCTCGAACACTGAAGCTTTCTTT. Amino acids: CASSLGSSNTEAFF.

The chain recombines TRBV4-2 with TRBJ2-3; 8 positions agree with TRBD1. The V gene end was trimmed by 2 bases and the J gene end by 2 bases; junction bases not matched to a gene: 9. The CDR3 is 17 residues long. The germline gives CDR1 LGHNA, CDR2 YNFKEQ. This CDR3 is CASSQYRDRPSTDTQYF. The CDR3 DNA reads as TGTGCCAGCAGCCAATACCGGGACAGGCCATCCACAGATACGCAGTATTTT.

The chain employs TRBV19 and TRBJ1-2; TRBD1 is a possible D gene (6 bases). V lost 7 bases and J 3 bases, leaving 15 bases between the germline ends. The CDR3 extends over 14 amino acids. In germline, CDR1 is LNHDA, CDR2 SQIVND (reference sequence). The DNA for the CDR3 is TGTGCCAGTAATGTACAGGGAGCAGACTATGGCTACACCTTC. Translation gives CASNVQGADYGYTF.

The chain recombines TRBV3-1 (or the pseudogene TRBV3-2) with TRBJ2-5, with 7 bases aligning to TRBD2. This CDR3 contains 16 residues. V dropped 4 bases and J dropped 3; count of bases not matched to a gene: 11. Germline lookup yields CDR1 LGHDT and CDR2 YNNKEL (reference sequence). The chain's CDR3 is CASSPSLTGGEETQYF. The CDR3 region has the DNA TGTGCCAGCAGCCCCTCCCTGACTGGGGGGGAAGAGACCCAGTACTTC.

The chain combines TRBV7-8 with TRBJ1-5; possibly TRBD1 for D (6 bases). Germline loops: CDR1 SGHVS, CDR2 FQNEAQ. Trimming shortened V by 5 bases and J by 5 bases, and 13 bases separated the two germline ends. The CDR3 sequence is 14 residues long. CDR3: CASSANRVDQPQHF. DNA for the CDR3: TGTGCCAGCAGCGCCAACAGGGTGGATCAGCCCCAGCATTTT.

The J gene is TRBJ2-3, the V gene TRBV6-6; 8 bases are a match to TRBD1. The V gene end was trimmed by 2 bases and the J gene end by 0 bases; junction bases not matched to a gene: 4. Germline V gene sequence: CDR1 MNHNY, CDR2 SVGAGI (reference sequence). The CDR3 totals 16 residues. CDR3 in DNA: TGTGCCAGCAGTTACCTCCAGGGGGCTAGCACAGATACGCAGTATTTT. Translated, it gives CASSYLQGASTDTQYF.

J is TRBJ2-2 and V is TRBV2; no clear D. Germline lookup yields CDR1 SNHLY and CDR2 FYNNEI. This CDR3 comprises 14 residues. V lost 5 bases, J lost 0 bases, and 7 bases lay in between. CDR3: CASSWQANTGELFF. DNA of the CDR3: TGTGCCAGCAGTTGGCAGGCGAACACCGGGGAGCTGTTTTTT.

The rearrangement uses TRBV7-8 and TRBJ2-7; 9 bases match TRBD1. This CDR3 has 14 amino acids. Unmatched junction bases numbered 3, after V lost 0 bases and J lost 6 bases. Germline V CDR1 and CDR2: SGHVS, FQNEAQ. The CDR3 DNA sequence: TGTGCCAGCAGCTTAGCCGACAGGGGGTTCGAGCAGTACTTC. It specifies CASSLADRGFEQYF.

The V gene is TRBV7-2, the J gene TRBJ2-3, with unresolved D. Trimming left V 5 bases short and J 1 base short, with 10 bases between. CDR3 length equals 14 residues. Germline V gene sequence: CDR1 SGHTA, CDR2 FQGNSA. CDR3 nucleotides: TGTGCCAGCAGCCCCATGGCTGGCACAGATACGCAGTATTTT. Protein product: CASSPMAGTDTQYF.

The chain carries TRBV3-1 (or the pseudogene TRBV3-2) and TRBJ1-2; D perhaps matches TRBD1 (5 bases). Germline CDR1 LGHDT, CDR2 YNNKEL (reference sequence). The germline V and J ends were trimmed by 6 bases and 4 bases, with 9 bases remaining between them. This CDR3 is 12 amino acids long. In DNA form, the CDR3 reads TGTGCCAGCAGGACCGGGGGCTATGGCTACACCTTC. Translated: CASRTGGYGYTF.

V gene TRBV3-1 (or the pseudogene TRBV3-2) combines with J gene TRBJ2-5; D is undetermined. This CDR3 is 14 amino acids long. Deletions cut 2 bases from V and 3 bases from J, with 10 bases between. Germline lookup yields CDR1 LGHDT and CDR2 YNNKEL (reference sequence). Here the CDR3 DNA reads TGTGCCAGCAGCCAATCCCAGGTTGAAGAGACCCAGTACTTC. This translates into CASSQSQVEETQYF.

V is TRBV2 and J is TRBJ2-6; D is perhaps TRBD1 (6 bases). The CDR3 contains 18 residues. CDR1 SNHLY and CDR2 FYNNEI come from the germline V gene. The ends were cut back, 3 bases at V and 1 base at J, with 16 bases in the middle. CDR3 DNA: TGTGCCAGCAGTGACCCGGACAGTCGCTATTCTGGGGCCAACGTCCTGACTTTC. Its protein product is CASSDPDSRYSGANVLTF.